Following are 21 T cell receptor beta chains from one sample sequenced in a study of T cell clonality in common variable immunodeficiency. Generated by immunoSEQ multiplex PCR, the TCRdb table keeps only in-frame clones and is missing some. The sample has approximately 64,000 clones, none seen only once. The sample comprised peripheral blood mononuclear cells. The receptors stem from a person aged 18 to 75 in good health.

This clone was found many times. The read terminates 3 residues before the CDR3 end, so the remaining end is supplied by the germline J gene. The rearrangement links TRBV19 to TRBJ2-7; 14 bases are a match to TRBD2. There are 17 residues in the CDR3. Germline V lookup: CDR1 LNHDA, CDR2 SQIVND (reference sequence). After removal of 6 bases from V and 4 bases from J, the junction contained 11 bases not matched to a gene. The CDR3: CASSLGTSGGSRYEQYF. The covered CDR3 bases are TGTGCCAGTAGCCTAGGGACTAGCGGGGGCTCACGTTACGAG.

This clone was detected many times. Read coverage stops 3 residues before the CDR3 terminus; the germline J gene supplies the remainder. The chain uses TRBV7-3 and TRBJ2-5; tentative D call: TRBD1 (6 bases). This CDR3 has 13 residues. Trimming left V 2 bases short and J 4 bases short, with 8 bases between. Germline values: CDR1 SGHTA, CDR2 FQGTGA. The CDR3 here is CASSLLRGETQYF. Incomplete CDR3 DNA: TGTGCCAGCAGCTTACTCAGGGGAGAGACC. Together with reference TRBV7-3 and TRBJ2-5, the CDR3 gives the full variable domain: GAGVSQTPSNKVTEKGKYVELRCDPISGHTALYWYRQSLGQGPEFLIYFQGTGAADDSGLPNDRFFAVRPEGSVSTLKIQRTERGDSAVYLCASSLLRGETQYFGPGTRLLVL.

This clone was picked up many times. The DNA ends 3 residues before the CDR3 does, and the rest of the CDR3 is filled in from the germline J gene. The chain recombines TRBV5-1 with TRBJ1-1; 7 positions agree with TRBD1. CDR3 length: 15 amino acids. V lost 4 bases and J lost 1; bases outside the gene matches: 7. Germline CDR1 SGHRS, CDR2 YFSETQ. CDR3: CASSTSDRENTEAFF. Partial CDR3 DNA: TGCGCCAGCAGCACGAGTGACAGGGAGAACACTGAA.

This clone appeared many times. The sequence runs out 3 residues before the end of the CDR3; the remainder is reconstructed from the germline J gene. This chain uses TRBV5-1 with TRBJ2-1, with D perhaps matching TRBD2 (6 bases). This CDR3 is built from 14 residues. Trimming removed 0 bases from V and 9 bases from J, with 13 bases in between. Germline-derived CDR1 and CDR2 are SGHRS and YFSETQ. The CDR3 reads CASSLVLAGVEQFF. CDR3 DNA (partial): TGCGCCAGCAGCTTGGTACTAGCCGGAGTTGAG.

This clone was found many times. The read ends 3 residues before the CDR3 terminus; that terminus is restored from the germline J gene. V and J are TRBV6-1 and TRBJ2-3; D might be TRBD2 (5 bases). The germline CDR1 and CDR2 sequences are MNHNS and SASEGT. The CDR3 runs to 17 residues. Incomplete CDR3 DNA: TGTGCCAGCAGCGAACTTACCGGACGGGGATTCAAGGGCACG. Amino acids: CASSELTGRGFKGT. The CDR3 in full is CASSELTGRGFKGTQYF.

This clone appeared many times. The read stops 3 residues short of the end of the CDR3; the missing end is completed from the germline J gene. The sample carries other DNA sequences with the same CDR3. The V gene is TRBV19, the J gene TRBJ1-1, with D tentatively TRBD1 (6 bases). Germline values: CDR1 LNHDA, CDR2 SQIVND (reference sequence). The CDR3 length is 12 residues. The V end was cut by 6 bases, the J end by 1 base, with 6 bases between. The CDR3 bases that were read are TGTGCCAGTAGCAGGGGGAACACTGAA. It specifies CASSRGNTE. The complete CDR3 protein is CASSRGNTEAFF. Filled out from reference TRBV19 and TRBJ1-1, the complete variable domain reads DGGITQSPKYLFRKEGQNVTLSCEQNLNHDAMYWYRQDPGQGLRLIYYSQIVNDFQKGDIAEGYSVSREKKESFPLTVTSAQKNPTAFYLCASSRGNTEAFFGQGTRLTVV.

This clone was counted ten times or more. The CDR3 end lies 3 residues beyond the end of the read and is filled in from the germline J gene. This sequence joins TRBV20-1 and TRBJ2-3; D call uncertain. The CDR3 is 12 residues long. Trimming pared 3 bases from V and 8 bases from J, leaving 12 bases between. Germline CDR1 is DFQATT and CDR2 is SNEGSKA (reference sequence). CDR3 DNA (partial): TGCAGTGCTAGCATGGTCGATAGTACG. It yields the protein CSASMVDST. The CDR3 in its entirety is CSASMVDSTQYF.

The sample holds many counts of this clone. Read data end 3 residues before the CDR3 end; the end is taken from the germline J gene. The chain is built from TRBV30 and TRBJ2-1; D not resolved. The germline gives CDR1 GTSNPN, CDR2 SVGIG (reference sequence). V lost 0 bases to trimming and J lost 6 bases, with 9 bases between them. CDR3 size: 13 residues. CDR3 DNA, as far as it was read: TGTGCCTGGAGTGTAGGCCGATCCAATGAG. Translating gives CAWSVGRSNE. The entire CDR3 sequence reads CAWSVGRSNEQFF.

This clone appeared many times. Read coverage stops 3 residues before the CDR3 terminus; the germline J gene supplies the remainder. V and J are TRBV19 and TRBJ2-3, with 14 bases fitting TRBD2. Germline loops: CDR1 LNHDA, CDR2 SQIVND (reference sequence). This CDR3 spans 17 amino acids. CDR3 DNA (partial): TGTGCCAGTAGCCCGGACCTTAGACTAGCGGGAGGGCGGGCG. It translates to CASSPDLRLAGGRA. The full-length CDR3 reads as CASSPDLRLAGGRAQYF.

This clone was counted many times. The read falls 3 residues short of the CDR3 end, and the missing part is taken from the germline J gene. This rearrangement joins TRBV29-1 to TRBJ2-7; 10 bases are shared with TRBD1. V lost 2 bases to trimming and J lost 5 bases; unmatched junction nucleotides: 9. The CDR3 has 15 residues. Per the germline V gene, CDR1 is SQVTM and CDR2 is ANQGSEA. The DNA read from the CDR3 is TGCAGCGTTGAATTAGTGGGACAGGGGTCCAACGAG. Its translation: CSVELVGQGSNE. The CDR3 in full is CSVELVGQGSNEQYF.

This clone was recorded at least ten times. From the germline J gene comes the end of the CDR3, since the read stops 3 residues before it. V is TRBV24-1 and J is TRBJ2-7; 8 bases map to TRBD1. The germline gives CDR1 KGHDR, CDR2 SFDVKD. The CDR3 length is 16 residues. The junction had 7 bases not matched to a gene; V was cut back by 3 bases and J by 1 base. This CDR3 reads CATSDTGTGPSYEQYF. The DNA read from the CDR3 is TGTGCCACCAGTGATACCGGGACAGGCCCTTCCTACGAG.

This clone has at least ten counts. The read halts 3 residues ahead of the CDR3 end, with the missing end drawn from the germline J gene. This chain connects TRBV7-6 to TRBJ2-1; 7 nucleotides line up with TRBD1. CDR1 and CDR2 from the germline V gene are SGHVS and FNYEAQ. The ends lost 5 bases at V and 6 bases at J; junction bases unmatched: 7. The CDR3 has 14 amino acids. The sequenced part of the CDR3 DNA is TGTGCCAGCAGCCCCCGAGACAGGGTCAATGAG. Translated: CASSPRDRVNE. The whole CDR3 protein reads CASSPRDRVNEQFF.

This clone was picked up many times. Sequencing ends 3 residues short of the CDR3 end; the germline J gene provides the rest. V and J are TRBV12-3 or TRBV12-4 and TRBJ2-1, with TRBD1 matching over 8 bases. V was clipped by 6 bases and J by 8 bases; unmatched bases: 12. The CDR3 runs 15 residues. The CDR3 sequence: CASRPGGDRSHEQFF. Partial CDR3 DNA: TGTGCCAGCAGGCCCGGTGGGGACAGGTCCCATGAG.

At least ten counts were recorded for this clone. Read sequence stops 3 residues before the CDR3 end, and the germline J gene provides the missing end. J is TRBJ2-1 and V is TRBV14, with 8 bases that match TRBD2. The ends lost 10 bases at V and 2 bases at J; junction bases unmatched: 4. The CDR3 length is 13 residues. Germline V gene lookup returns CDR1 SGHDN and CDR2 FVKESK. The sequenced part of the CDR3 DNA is TGTGCCACCTCGGGACTAGCCTACAATGAG. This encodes CATSGLAYNE. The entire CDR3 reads CATSGLAYNEQFF.

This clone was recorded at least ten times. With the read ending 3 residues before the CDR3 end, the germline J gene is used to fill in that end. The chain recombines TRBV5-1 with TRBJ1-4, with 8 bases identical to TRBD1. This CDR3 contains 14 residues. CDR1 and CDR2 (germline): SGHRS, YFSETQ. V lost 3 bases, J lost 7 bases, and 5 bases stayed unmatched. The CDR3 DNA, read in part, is TGCGCCAGCAGCTCGGGGGGACAGGTTGAAAAA. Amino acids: CASSSGGQVEK. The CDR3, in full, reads CASSSGGQVEKLFF.

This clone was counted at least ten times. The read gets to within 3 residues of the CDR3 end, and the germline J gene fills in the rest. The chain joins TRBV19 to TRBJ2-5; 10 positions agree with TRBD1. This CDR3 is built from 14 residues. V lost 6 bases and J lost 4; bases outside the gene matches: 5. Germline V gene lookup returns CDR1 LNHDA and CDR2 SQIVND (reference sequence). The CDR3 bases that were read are TGTGCCAGTAGCCTTGACAGGGGGCGAGAGACC. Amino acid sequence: CASSLDRGRET. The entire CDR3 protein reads CASSLDRGRETQYF.

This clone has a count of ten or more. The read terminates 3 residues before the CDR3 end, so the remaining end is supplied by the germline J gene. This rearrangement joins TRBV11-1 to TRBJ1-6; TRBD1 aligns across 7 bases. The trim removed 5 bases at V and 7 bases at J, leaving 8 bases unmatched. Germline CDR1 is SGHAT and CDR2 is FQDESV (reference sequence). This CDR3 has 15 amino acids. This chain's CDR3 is CASSTWTGQNSPLHF. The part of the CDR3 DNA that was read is TGTGCCAGCAGCACCTGGACAGGCCAAAATTCACCC.

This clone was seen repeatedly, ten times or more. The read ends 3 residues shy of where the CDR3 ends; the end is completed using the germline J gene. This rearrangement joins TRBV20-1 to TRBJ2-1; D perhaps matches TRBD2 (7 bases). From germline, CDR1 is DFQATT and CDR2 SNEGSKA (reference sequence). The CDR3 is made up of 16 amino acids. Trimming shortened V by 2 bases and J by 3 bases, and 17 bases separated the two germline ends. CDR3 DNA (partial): TGCAGTGCTAGAAAACAAGAGGGGGGGCTCTACAATGAG. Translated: CSARKQEGGLYNE. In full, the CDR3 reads CSARKQEGGLYNEQFF.

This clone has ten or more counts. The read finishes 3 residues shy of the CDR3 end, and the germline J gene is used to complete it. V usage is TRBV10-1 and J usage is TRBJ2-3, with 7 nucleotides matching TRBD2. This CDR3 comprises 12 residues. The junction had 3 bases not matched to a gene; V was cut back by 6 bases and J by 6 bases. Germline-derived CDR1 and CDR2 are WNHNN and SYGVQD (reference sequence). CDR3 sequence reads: CASSLGGDTQYF. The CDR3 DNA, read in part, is TGCGCCAGCAGCCTCGGGGGGGATACG.

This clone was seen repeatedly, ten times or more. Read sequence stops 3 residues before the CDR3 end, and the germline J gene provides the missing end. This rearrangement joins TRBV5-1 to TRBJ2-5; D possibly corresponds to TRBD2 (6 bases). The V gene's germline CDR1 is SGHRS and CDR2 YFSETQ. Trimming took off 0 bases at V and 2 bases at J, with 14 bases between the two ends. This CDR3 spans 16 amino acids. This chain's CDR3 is CASSLAGRQPQETQYF. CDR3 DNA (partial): TGCGCCAGCAGCTTGGCCGGGAGACAGCCACAAGAGACC.

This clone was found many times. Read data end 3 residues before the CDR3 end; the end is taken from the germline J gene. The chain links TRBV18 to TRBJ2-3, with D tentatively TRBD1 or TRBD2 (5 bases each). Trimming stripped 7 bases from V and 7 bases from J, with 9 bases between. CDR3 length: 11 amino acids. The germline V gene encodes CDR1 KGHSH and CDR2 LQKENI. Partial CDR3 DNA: TGTGCCAGCTATGAGGGGAATACG. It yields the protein CASYEGNT. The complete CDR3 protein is CASYEGNTQYF.